The 11 T cell receptor beta chains in this list originate from one sample, sequenced in a study of tumor and adjacent non-tumor tissue in lung cancer. The library came from three nested PCR rounds adapted from ARM-PCR protocols. In TCRdb, the multiplex PCR reads were re-called with MiXCR into one record per CDR3 protein. Among around 80,000 distinct CDR3 sequences listed, less than 85% were seen once. RNA was extracted from bulk tissue without any cell sorting. Distant lung tissue was collected more than 3 cm away from the tumor edge. Material for sequencing was distant non-tumor lung tissue. The receptors derive from a man in his sixties or seventies with non-small cell lung cancer.

As regards this clonotype: It may be a read error: a sequence one base away is much more abundant. The chain combines TRBV30 with TRBJ1-1; D is perhaps TRBD1 (5 bases). The CDR3 has 11 amino acids. Germline V lookup: CDR1 GTSNPN, CDR2 SVGIG (reference sequence). Written as DNA, the CDR3 is TGTGCCTGGAGGGGGACCAGTGAAGCTTTATTT. Protein: CAWRGTSEALF.

This clonotype was recorded at least ten times. The chain links TRBV5-8 to TRBJ1-1; a possible D gene is TRBD1 (5 bases). CDR3 size: 15 residues. Deletions cut 4 bases from V and 1 base from J, with 14 bases between. Germline values: CDR1 SGHTS, CDR2 YDEGEE. The CDR3 sequence: CASSGWFRGNTEAFF. CDR3 nucleotide sequence: TGTGCCAGCAGCGGATGGTTTAGGGGGAACACTGAAGCTTTCTTT.

Comments on this clonotype: Relative to the germline gene, one junction end is altered; a read error may explain this. The chain employs TRBV6-2 or TRBV6-3 and TRBJ2-7; 7 bases match TRBD2. The CDR3 has 13 amino acids. CDR1 is MNHEY and CDR2 is SVGEGT in the germline V gene. The CDR3 is CASMGLLVYEQYF. The CDR3 coding sequence is TGTGCCAGCATGGGACTACTCGTCTACGAGCAGTATTTC.

With regard to this clonotype: An end of the junction differs from the germline gene, which may be a read error. CDR3 coding DNA: TGTGTCAGCAGTGACTTGGCTCTAGCGGGGGAATACGAGCAGTTCTTC. Residues: CVSSDLALAGEYEQFF. The chain employs TRBV6-4 and TRBJ2-1; 10 nucleotides line up with TRBD2. The CDR3 loop spans 16 amino acids. Germline V CDR1 and CDR2: MRHNA, SNTAGT.

A remark on this clonotype: The junction differs from germline at one of its ends, possibly a read error. The V gene is TRBV4-3, the J gene TRBJ2-5, with a tentative D call TRBD1 (5 bases). The CDR3 is 13 residues long. Germline values: CDR1 LGHNA, CDR2 YSLEER. The CDR3 is CTSSQAIQGAQYF. The DNA for the CDR3 is TGCACCAGTAGCCAAGCCATACAAGGGGCCCAGTACTTC.

This clonotype showed up just once. The V and J genes are TRBV6-5 and TRBJ2-2; D might be TRBD1 (6 bases). Trimming took off 5 bases at V and 15 bases at J, with 22 bases between the two ends. Germline V gene data show CDR1 as MNHEY and CDR2 as SVGAGI. CDR3 length equals 14 residues. The CDR3 region has the DNA TGTGCCAGCAGTCCAGGGGTGGGGACCGGGGTGTTGTTTTTT. It encodes CASSPGVGTGVLFF.

This clonotype has just a few counts. This sequence may be a read error, since a much larger clone differs from it by one base. The chain employs TRBV6-1 and TRBJ1-1, with 9 nucleotides matching TRBD1. The CDR3 is 15 residues long. Germline lookup yields CDR1 MNHNS and CDR2 SASEGT. This CDR3 is CAISALNRGLGEAFF. For the CDR3, the DNA is TGTGCCATCAGTGCTTTGAACAGGGGGCTCGGTGAAGCTTTCTTT.

With respect to this clonotype: One base away lies a much larger clone, so this may be a sequencing read error. The chain combines TRBV28 with TRBJ1-6; D gene unclear. Germline V lookup: CDR1 MDHEN, CDR2 SYDVKM. CDR3 length equals 12 residues. The CDR3 coding sequence is TGTGCCAGCAGTTTAAATAATTCACCCCTCAACTTT. It codes for CASSLNNSPLNF.

Concerning this clonotype: At one of its ends the junction is not consistent with the germline gene, which may arise from a read error. The chain carries TRBV5-5 and TRBJ2-1; 7 nucleotides agree with TRBD2. Germline CDR1 is SGHKS and CDR2 is YYEKEE (reference sequence). CDR3 length: 15 residues. In nucleotides, the CDR3 is TGTGCCTGCAGCTTGGATGGGGGGGGATACAATGATCAGTTCTTC. This gives the protein CACSLDGGGYNDQFF.

In regard to this clonotype: One end of the junction does not line up with germline, which may come from a read error. J is TRBJ2-3 and V is TRBV11-2; the D gene is possibly TRBD2 (6 bases). The germline V gene encodes CDR1 SGHAT and CDR2 FQNNGV. CDR3 size: 14 residues. The CDR3 nucleotides read TGTGCCAGCAGCTTAGATCGGGGACTGGATACGCAATATTTT. It is translated as CASSLDRGLDTQYF.

Comment on this clonotype: The junction differs from germline at one of its ends, possibly a read error. The rearrangement joins TRBV12-3 or TRBV12-4 to TRBJ1-2; D remains ambiguous. CDR3 size: 16 residues. The CDR3 sequence: CASSPRGRGLSYAYTF. The CDR3, as DNA: TGTGCAAGCAGCCCCAGAGGACGTGGCCTGAGCTATGCCTACACCTTC.